The rows below give T cell receptor beta chains drawn from one sample of a study of shared T cell receptors in the human thymus. Assay used: immunoSEQ multiplex PCR; TCRdb lists only in-frame clones, some missing. The top ten clones hold approximately 0.013% of a sample with hundreds of thousands of clones, 75% to 80% of them seen once. Another study also made use of these data, one on human thymus T cells.

Sequences were obtained from thymocytes. These receptors all come from a boy under two years old with a congenital heart defect. The CDR3 runs from the conserved cysteine through the conserved F or W. D genes are given only for firm matches. Rows give clone size only sometimes, using once, few, many, or a class for an expanded clone.

D gene: .; clone size: once; V gene: TRBV9; J gene: TRBJ1-6; CDR3 protein: CASSARTSHSPLHF; CDR3 DNA: TGTGCCAGCAGCGCCCGGACATCCCATTCACCCCTCCACTTT
D gene: TRBD1; clone size: .; V gene: TRBV27; J gene: TRBJ1-5; CDR3 protein: CASSSAQGTDNQPQHF; CDR3 DNA: TGTGCCAGCAGTTCCGCCCAGGGGACAGACAATCAGCCCCAGCATTTT
D gene: TRBD1; clone size: few; V gene: TRBV4-3; J gene: TRBJ2-1; CDR3 protein: CASSQDQGAHNEQFF; CDR3 DNA: TGCGCCAGCAGCCAAGATCAGGGGGCTCACAATGAGCAGTTCTTC
D gene: TRBD1; clone size: .; V gene: TRBV28; J gene: TRBJ2-7; CDR3 protein: CASSNRDSPYEQYF; CDR3 DNA: TGTGCCAGCAGTAACCGGGACAGCCCCTACGAGCAGTACTTC
D gene: .; clone size: few; V gene: TRBV27; J gene: TRBJ2-5; CDR3 protein: CASSRETQYF; CDR3 DNA: TGTGCCAGCAGTCGGGAGACCCAGTACTTC
D gene: .; clone size: .; V gene: TRBV7-9; J gene: TRBJ1-5; CDR3 protein: CASSFVGLRPQPQHF; CDR3 DNA: TGTGCCAGCAGCTTTGTGGGCTTAAGACCTCAGCCCCAGCATTTT
D gene: .; clone size: .; V gene: TRBV28; J gene: TRBJ2-1; CDR3 protein: CASSRTARSSYNEQFF; CDR3 DNA: TGTGCCAGCAGTAGGACTGCCCGAAGCTCCTACAATGAGCAGTTCTTC
D gene: TRBD1; clone size: .; V gene: TRBV2; J gene: TRBJ2-3; CDR3 protein: CASSSTGGRTDTQYF; CDR3 DNA: TGTGCCAGCAGTTCTACAGGGGGCCGGACAGATACGCAGTATTTT
D gene: .; clone size: .; V gene: TRBV7-2; J gene: TRBJ2-2; CDR3 protein: CASRPARGPRGAGELFF; CDR3 DNA: TGTGCCAGCAGACCCGCCAGGGGGCCCCGGGGGGCCGGGGAGCTGTTTTTT
D gene: TRBD2; clone size: .; V gene: TRBV28; J gene: TRBJ2-7; CDR3 protein: CASSSSRGGPLGYEQYF; CDR3 DNA: TGTGCCAGCAGCTCCTCTCGGGGGGGGCCCTTAGGGTACGAGCAGTACTTC